The 24 T cell receptor beta chains reported below all come from one sample, sequenced in a study of T cells in localized non-small cell lung cancer (TCRdb year 2020). The library was generated by the immunoSEQ multiplex PCR assay. TCRdb mirrors the immuneACCESS table, restricted to in-frame sequences. Some clones are absent from its copies; in checked studies, under half trace to an unresolved V gene, and the reason for the others is unknown. In all, the sample holds some 50,000 clones, and approximately 81% of those were seen once. The biggest ten clones account for about 15% of the sample. The input for sequencing was peripheral blood mononuclear cells, taken before any cancer treatment. The receptors come from a man between 40 and 70 years old with stage III lung adenocarcinoma.

The chain is built from TRBV5-5 and TRBJ2-7; D is unclear. Germline V gives CDR1 SGHKS, CDR2 YYEKEE (reference sequence). The V and J ends lost 4 bases and 0 bases respectively, with 14 bases between them. The CDR3 is made up of 15 amino acids. DNA of the CDR3: TGTGCCAGCAGCCCCTATCGCCAGAGCTCCTACGAGCAGTACTTC. Protein product: CASSPYRQSSYEQYF.

This clone showed up just a few times. The CDR3, as DNA: TGTGCCAGCAAATCCAGGGGGCGCGATGAGCAGTTCTTC. Encoded protein: CASKSRGRDEQFF. This chain joins TRBV6-5 and TRBJ2-1; TRBD1 aligns across 8 bases. CDR3 length: 13 amino acids. Trimming took 7 bases from V and 8 from J; bases not matched to a gene: 7. The germline V gene has CDR1 MNHEY and CDR2 SVGAGI.

The chain recombines TRBV6-5 with TRBJ2-1, with 9 bases fitting TRBD2. The CDR3 totals 15 residues. V lost 6 bases to trimming and J lost 2 bases; unmatched junction nucleotides: 5. The germline CDR1 and CDR2 sequences are MNHEY and SVGAGI. CDR3: CASRKTSGTYNEQFF. In DNA form, the CDR3 reads TGTGCCAGCAGGAAGACTAGCGGAACCTACAATGAGCAGTTCTTC.

The gene calls are TRBV2 and TRBJ2-1; 11 bases match TRBD2. Germline V gene sequence: CDR1 SNHLY, CDR2 FYNNEI. This CDR3 has 16 amino acids. J lost 5 bases, V lost 4 bases, and 7 bases had no gene match. CDR3 in amino acids: CASSGGSGGANNEQFF. The CDR3, as DNA: TGTGCCAGCAGTGGAGGTAGCGGGGGGGCGAACAATGAGCAGTTCTTC.

In this sample, this clone turned up a few times. This chain links TRBV11-2 with TRBJ1-2; the match to TRBD1 covers 7 bases. Per the germline V gene, CDR1 is SGHAT and CDR2 is FQNNGV. The length of the CDR3 is 16 residues. The V gene end was trimmed by 5 bases and the J gene end by 3 bases; junction bases not matched to a gene: 12. CDR3 DNA: TGTGCCAGCAGCACCAGGGACAGCCTCGGGGACTATGGCTACACCTTC. Translated, it gives CASSTRDSLGDYGYTF.

This sequence joins TRBV10-1 and TRBJ2-3, with D uncertain. Trimming cost V 3 bases and J 0 bases, with 13 bases left between them. The CDR3 consists of 16 residues. The germline gives CDR1 WNHNN, CDR2 SYGVQD (reference sequence). CDR3 residues: CASSEHAVPSTDTQYF. The CDR3 DNA sequence: TGCGCCAGCAGTGAACACGCAGTCCCCAGCACAGATACGCAGTATTTT.

This rearrangement joins TRBV5-1 to TRBJ2-5; 9 bases fit TRBD2. V lost 7 bases, J lost 4 bases, and 11 bases stayed unmatched. CDR3 length: 15 amino acids. Germline V gene sequence: CDR1 SGHRS, CDR2 YFSETQ. CDR3: CASDTGTSQRETQYF. The CDR3 bases are TGCGCCAGCGATACCGGGACTAGCCAAAGAGAGACCCAGTACTTC.

The chain joins TRBV5-1 to TRBJ2-2; TRBD1 matches 9 bases. The V and J ends lost 2 bases and 5 bases, in that order; junction bases with no gene match: 7. The CDR3 consists of 16 residues. The germline V gene has CDR1 SGHRS and CDR2 YFSETQ. CDR3 residues: CASSLSQGAGTGELFF. CDR3 DNA sequence: TGCGCCAGCAGCTTATCACAGGGGGCTGGGACCGGGGAGCTGTTTTTT.

The chain has TRBV7-2 and TRBJ1-1; 10 bases agree with TRBD1. Germline CDR1 and CDR2: SGHTA and FQGNSA. V was clipped by 2 bases and J by 6 bases; unmatched bases: 12. CDR3 length equals 17 residues. The CDR3 protein is CASSLMTGGVGIPEAFF. The CDR3 nucleotides read TGTGCCAGCAGCTTAATGACAGGGGGCGTGGGGATCCCTGAAGCTTTCTTT.

A word on this clone: A read error may explain this, as a much larger clone is one base away. The chain combines TRBV4-2 with TRBJ2-7; D gene uncertain. V gave up 5 bases and J gave up 0 bases, with 8 bases separating them. The germline V gene encodes CDR1 LGHNA and CDR2 YNFKEQ. The CDR3 extends over 13 amino acids. The CDR3 region has the DNA TGTGCCAGCAGCTTGGCCAGCTCCTACGAGCAGTACTTC. Amino acids: CASSLASSYEQYF.

This chain links TRBV10-1 with TRBJ2-3; weak D call: TRBD2 (5 bases). The CDR3 has 15 amino acids. Trimming stripped 2 bases from V and 4 bases from J, with 13 bases between. From germline, CDR1 is WNHNN and CDR2 SYGVQD (reference sequence). The CDR3 nucleotides read TGCGCCAGCAGTGAGCCAGGTGTTAGCGCAGATACGCAGTATTTT. Its protein is CASSEPGVSADTQYF.

The CDR3 loop is CASSLVAFGRGNNEQFF. The CDR3 DNA reads TGTGCCAGCAGCTTAGTGGCCTTTGGGCGGGGAAATAATGAGCAGTTCTTC. The genes are TRBV7-2 and TRBJ2-1; D might be TRBD2 (6 bases). The CDR3 loop spans 17 amino acids. V gave up 1 base and J gave up 7 bases, with 20 bases separating them. Germline V gene sequence: CDR1 SGHTA, CDR2 FQGNSA.

The gene calls are TRBV6-1 and TRBJ1-2; 7 bases match TRBD1. The CDR3 is made up of 13 amino acids. CDR1 MNHNS and CDR2 SASEGT come from the germline V gene. V was pared by 5 bases and J by 8 bases, with 8 bases of the junction left unmatched. This CDR3 is CASSSDRVGGYTF. DNA of the CDR3: TGTGCCAGCAGTAGTGACAGGGTGGGCGGCTACACCTTC.

The chain carries TRBV6-6 and TRBJ1-2, with 11 bases that match TRBD1. V lost 8 bases, J lost 3 bases, and 2 bases stayed unmatched. This CDR3 spans 13 amino acids. Germline V lookup: CDR1 MNHNY, CDR2 SVGAGI (reference sequence). This CDR3 reads CASRTGGYYGYTF. The DNA for the CDR3 is TGTGCCAGCCGGACAGGGGGCTACTATGGCTACACCTTC.

CDR3 residues: CASSPKQGEIGNEQFF. For the CDR3, the DNA is TGTGCCAGCAGCCCCAAACAGGGGGAGATTGGTAATGAGCAGTTCTTC. The chain carries TRBV9 and TRBJ2-1; 8 bases line up with TRBD1. Germline values: CDR1 SGDLS, CDR2 YYNGEE. V lost 4 bases, J lost 7 bases, and 13 bases stayed unmatched. This CDR3 contains 16 residues.

V usage is TRBV5-4 and J usage is TRBJ2-5, with 8 bases aligning to TRBD1. The length of the CDR3 is 13 residues. V lost 4 bases and J lost 4; bases outside the gene matches: 3. Per the germline V gene, CDR1 is SGHNT and CDR2 is YYREEE (reference sequence). In DNA, the CDR3 is TGTGCCAGCAGCCCGACAGGGGTAGAGACCCAGTACTTC. Its protein product is CASSPTGVETQYF.

The rearrangement joins TRBV10-1 to TRBJ1-1; weak D call: TRBD1 (6 bases). V was clipped by 6 bases and J by 1 base, with 12 bases between them. Looked up from germline, CDR1 is WNHNN and CDR2 is SYGVQD (reference sequence). The CDR3 has 14 residues. In DNA, the CDR3 is TGCGCCAGCAGGCCTACAGGGCAGAACACTGAAGCTTTCTTT. Its protein product is CASRPTGQNTEAFF.

The table lists this clone with a count of one. This sequence joins TRBV5-6 and TRBJ1-2; D is ambiguous. This CDR3 contains 15 residues. The V gene's germline CDR1 is SGHDT and CDR2 YYEEEE. The V end was cut by 7 bases, the J end by 4 bases, with 20 bases between. The CDR3 loop is CASSPFEEGGYGYTF. Written as DNA, the CDR3 is TGTGCCAGCTCCCCTTTTGAGGAGGGCGGCTATGGCTACACCTTC. The entire variable domain, with the rest obtained from reference TRBV5-6 and TRBJ1-2, is as follows: DAGVTQSPTHLIKTRGQQVTLRCSPKSGHDTVSWYQQALGQGPQFIFQYYEEEERQRGNFPDRFSGHQFPNYSSELNVNALLLGDSALYLCASSPFEEGGYGYTFGSGTRLTVV.

The V call is TRBV11-2, the J call TRBJ2-3, with unresolved D. V was cut by 3 bases and J by 5 bases, with 3 bases left in between. Germline CDR1 reads SGHAT; CDR2 reads FQNNGV. This CDR3 spans 11 amino acids. CDR3 protein: CASSFVDTQYF. For the CDR3, the DNA is TGTGCCAGCAGCTTCGTAGATACGCAGTATTTT.

The chain employs TRBV5-6 and TRBJ1-6; D is perhaps TRBD1 (6 bases). There are 14 residues in the CDR3. The germline V gene encodes CDR1 SGHDT and CDR2 YYEEEE. V dropped 6 bases and J dropped 8 bases, with 15 bases sitting between them. CDR3 DNA sequence: TGTGCCAGCACCCAAAGACCAGGGGATTCACCCCTCCACTTT. Translated: CASTQRPGDSPLHF.

This clone was picked up one time. The J gene is TRBJ1-1, the V gene TRBV15, with D maybe TRBD1 (6 bases). The CDR3 loop spans 15 amino acids. V was shortened by 1 base and J by 1 base, with 10 bases between the two germline ends. The V gene's germline CDR1 is LNHNV and CDR2 YYDKDF (reference sequence). The CDR3 coding sequence is TGTGCCACCAGCAGAGCCCGGACAGCGAACACTGAAGCTTTCTTT. Protein product: CATSRARTANTEAFF.

The rearrangement joins TRBV11-2 to TRBJ2-5, with D perhaps matching TRBD2 (6 bases). The CDR3 length is 14 residues. Germline V CDR1 and CDR2: SGHAT, FQNNGV. The V end lost 6 bases, the J end lost 7 bases, and 18 bases lay between the germline ends. This chain's CDR3 is CASSDLTRGRTQYF. CDR3 nucleotides: TGTGCCAGCAGTGACTTAACGCGGGGTCGGACCCAGTACTTC.

This rearrangement joins TRBV5-1 to TRBJ2-1; D is unresolved. The CDR3 consists of 13 residues. Germline V lookup: CDR1 SGHRS, CDR2 YFSETQ. The ends were cut back, 0 bases at V and 9 bases at J, with 10 bases in the middle. The CDR3 loop is CASSLEATSEQFF. The CDR3, as DNA: TGCGCCAGCAGCTTGGAGGCGACGAGTGAGCAGTTCTTC.

The V and J genes are TRBV2 and TRBJ2-3; tentatively, D is TRBD2 (6 bases). Trimming took off 5 bases at V and 6 bases at J, with 18 bases between the two ends. Germline V lookup: CDR1 SNHLY, CDR2 FYNNEI. This CDR3 region has 15 residues. This chain's CDR3 is CASSSRDSVADTQYF. CDR3 DNA: TGTGCCAGCAGTAGCCGGGACTCGGTAGCGGATACGCAGTATTTT.